A single sample gave rise to the 22 T cell receptor beta chains below, sequenced in a study of shared clonotypes between healthy human individuals (dated by TCRdb to between 2020 and 2021). Libraries were constructed by the immunoSEQ multiplex PCR assay. The source is immuneACCESS, and TCRdb retained only in-frame sequences with V and J called. Part of the clones is not carried over; for the studies checked, unresolved V genes explain less than half of this, and the remainder is unexplained. The sample yields some 2,400,000 clones; almost 96% were counted once. Jointly, the top ten make up about 0.13% of the sample. Sequencing was performed on naive CD4+ T cells sorted from blood. Taken with the paper, the label for cell subset or site translates to: CD45RA+ positively selected. The receptors shown here come from a man aged 18 to 29 in good health.

Concerning this clone itself: Sequence at one end of the junction differs from germline and may be a read error. This chain's CDR3 is CASSLGTGLDEQFF. CDR3 nucleotides: TGTGCTAGCAGCTTAGGGACAGGGTTAGATGAGCAGTTCTTC. The chain has TRBV7-7 and TRBJ2-1; TRBD1 matches at 9 bases. The length of the CDR3 is 14 residues. Per the germline V gene, CDR1 is SSHAT and CDR2 is FNYEAQ (reference sequence). Full variable domain (missing parts from reference TRBV7-7 and TRBJ2-1): GAGVSQSPRYKVTKRGQDVTLRCDPISSHATLYWYQQALGQGPEFLTYFNYEAQPDKSGLPSDRFSAERPEGSISTLTIQRTEQRDSAMYRCASSLGTGLDEQFFGPGTRLTVL.

The chain has TRBV18 and TRBJ2-3; D may be TRBD1 (5 bases). The CDR3 spans 16 residues. Trimming took off 1 base at V and 4 bases at J, with 15 bases between the two ends. The V gene's germline CDR1 is KGHSH and CDR2 LQKENI. CDR3 sequence: CASSPLPRESADTQYF. Written as DNA, the CDR3 is TGTGCCAGCTCACCACTCCCCAGGGAATCGGCAGATACGCAGTATTTT. Full variable domain (rest looked up from reference TRBV18 and TRBJ2-3): NAGVMQNPRHLVRRRGQEARLRCSPMKGHSHVYWYRQLPEEGLKFMVYLQKENIIDESGMPKERFSAEFPKEGPSILRIQQVVRGDSAAYFCASSPLPRESADTQYFGPGTRLTVL.

The chain combines TRBV15 with TRBJ1-1, with 9 bases aligning to TRBD1. With V trimmed by 3 bases and J by 4 bases, 12 bases remained unmatched. CDR3 size: 17 residues. Germline V CDR1 and CDR2: LNHNV, YYDKDF (reference sequence). The CDR3 spells CATSRYRGRLSGTEAFF. CDR3 bases: TGTGCCACCAGCAGGTACAGGGGGCGCTTATCCGGCACTGAAGCTTTCTTT. Based on the CDR3 plus reference TRBV15 and TRBJ1-1, the full variable domain is DAMVIQNPRYQVTQFGKPVTLSCSQTLNHNVMYWYQQKSSQAPKLLFHYYDKDFNNEADTPDNFQSRRPNTSFCFLDIRSPGLGDTAMYLCATSRYRGRLSGTEAFFGQGTRLTVV.

A word on this clone: Other DNA sequences in the same sample also yield this CDR3. The chain recombines TRBV5-1 with TRBJ2-7; 8 bases are a match to TRBD1. The CDR3 loop spans 13 amino acids. With 5 bases clipped from V and 3 bases from J, the junction kept 4 bases outside the gene matches. The germline CDR1 and CDR2 sequences are SGHRS and YFSETQ. Written as DNA, the CDR3 is TGCGCCAGCAGACGGACAGGGAGCTACGAGCAGTACTTC. This encodes CASRRTGSYEQYF.

This rearrangement joins TRBV15 to TRBJ1-4; the match to TRBD1 covers 9 bases. Germline V gene sequence: CDR1 LNHNV, CDR2 YYDKDF (reference sequence). The V segment lost 0 bases and the J segment 4 bases; nucleotides outside the gene matches: 6. The CDR3 runs 17 residues. CDR3 residues: CATSRDRGQGINEKLFF. CDR3 DNA: TGTGCCACCAGCAGAGATCGGGGACAGGGAATTAATGAAAAACTGTTTTTT.

Notes on this clone: One end of the junction is discordant with germline, which a read error may explain. The sample carries other DNA sequences with the same CDR3. This chain links TRBV7-7 with TRBJ1-4; D not resolved. This CDR3 is built from 13 residues. Germline V gene data show CDR1 as SSHAT and CDR2 as FNYEAQ (reference sequence). The CDR3 protein is CASSLGLGEKLFF. For the CDR3, the DNA is TGTGCTAGCAGCTTAGGCCTGGGGGAAAAACTGTTTTTT.

The chain has TRBV2 and TRBJ2-2; D gene uncertain. Germline CDR1 reads SNHLY; CDR2 reads FYNNEI. The CDR3 length is 13 residues. Between the trimmed V and J ends, which lost 6 bases and 3 bases, there was a span of 8 bases. CDR3 loop: CASSPAYTGELFF. The DNA of the CDR3 is TGTGCCAGCAGCCCGGCGTACACCGGGGAGCTGTTTTTT.

The chain links TRBV6-1 to TRBJ1-5; perhaps TRBD1 as D (6 bases). V was pared by 4 bases and J by 4 bases, with 17 bases between. The CDR3 has 16 amino acids. Germline V gene sequence: CDR1 MNHNS, CDR2 SASEGT. CDR3 in DNA: TGTGCCAGCAGTGTTACCACCGGGACACGGAATCAGCCCCAGCATTTT. Its translation: CASSVTTGTRNQPQHF.

The V gene is TRBV5-6, the J gene TRBJ2-7, with 9 nucleotides matching TRBD1. Germline V lookup: CDR1 SGHDT, CDR2 YYEEEE. This CDR3 comprises 14 residues. V dropped 3 bases and J dropped 3; count of bases not matched to a gene: 4. The chain's CDR3 is CASSWGQGLYEQYF. The CDR3 nucleotides read TGTGCCAGCAGCTGGGGACAGGGACTCTACGAGCAGTACTTC.

J is TRBJ1-3 and V is TRBV28; the D gene is possibly TRBD1 (5 bases). Between the trimmed V and J ends, which lost 4 bases and 4 bases, there was a span of 20 bases. CDR3 length: 17 amino acids. Germline V gene sequence: CDR1 MDHEN, CDR2 SYDVKM. The CDR3 is CASSSPTATGSGNTIYF. CDR3 DNA sequence: TGTGCCAGCAGTTCCCCAACCGCCACAGGTTCGGGAAACACCATATATTTT.

CDR3 nucleotides: TGTGCCAGCAGCTTAGCGGGGCTCGGACTAGCCCCCTCTTCGTACAATGAGCAGTTCTTC. This sequence encodes CASSLAGLGLAPSSYNEQFF. The gene calls are TRBV7-8 and TRBJ2-1; 8 bases align to TRBD2. The germline CDR1 and CDR2 sequences are SGHVS and FQNEAQ. This CDR3 contains 20 residues. With 0 bases clipped from V and 4 bases from J, the junction kept 17 bases outside the gene matches.

This chain uses TRBV5-1 with TRBJ2-5, with a possible D match to TRBD2 (7 bases). V was clipped by 4 bases and J by 2 bases, with 18 bases between them. This CDR3 spans 16 amino acids. The germline V gene has CDR1 SGHRS and CDR2 YFSETQ. The CDR3 bases are TGCGCCAGCAGCCGCGGGGGCCAAGGGCCACAAGAGACCCAGTACTTC. This codes for CASSRGGQGPQETQYF. The variable domain in full, with the rest retrieved from reference TRBV5-1 and TRBJ2-5, is KAGVTQTPRYLIKTRGQQVTLSCSPISGHRSVSWYQQTPGQGLQFLFEYFSETQRNKGNFPGRFSGRQFSNSRSEMNVSTLELGDSALYLCASSRGGQGPQETQYFGPGTRLLVL.

This chain joins TRBV10-3 and TRBJ1-2, with D maybe TRBD1 (5 bases). V lost 4 bases and J lost 10, with 10 bases in between. The CDR3 contains 11 residues. Germline CDR1 and CDR2: ENHRY and SYGVKD. CDR3 amino acids: CAISGDRYYTF. The CDR3 nucleotides are TGTGCCATCAGTGGGGACCGTTACTACACCTTC.

The V and J genes are TRBV18 and TRBJ2-2; D unclear. This CDR3 spans 13 amino acids. Germline CDR1 and CDR2: KGHSH and LQKENI. The V gene lost 2 bases and the J gene lost 11 bases, with 12 bases spanning the gap. The CDR3 nucleotides read TGTGCCAGCTCACCAAGCACTATGGATGAGCTGTTTTTT. Translation gives CASSPSTMDELFF.

The gene calls are TRBV10-3 and TRBJ1-1; TRBD1 matches 7 bases. Per germline, CDR1 ENHRY and CDR2 SYGVKD. With V trimmed by 7 bases and J by 10 bases, 6 bases remained unmatched. There are 11 residues in the CDR3. The CDR3 is CAITDRERAFF. CDR3 bases: TGTGCCATCACCGACAGGGAACGAGCTTTCTTT.

The chain couples TRBV23-1 to TRBJ2-5; the D gene is possibly TRBD2 (5 bases). TRBV23-1 counts as an open reading frame of uncertain function. The germline V and J ends were trimmed by 2 bases and 0 bases, with 13 bases remaining between them. CDR3 size: 16 residues. Written as DNA, the CDR3 is TGCGCCAGCAGTCAACGGAGCGGAAAAGACCAAGAGACCCAGTACTTC. Amino acid sequence: CASSQRSGKDQETQYF.

The rearrangement joins TRBV5-1 to TRBJ1-1; unclear D gene. This CDR3 is built from 15 residues. Trimming took 0 bases from V and 1 from J, leaving 10 bases between them. CDR1 SGHRS and CDR2 YFSETQ come from the germline V gene. CDR3 amino acids: CASSLGRIKNTEAFF. The DNA of the CDR3 is TGCGCCAGCAGCTTGGGACGGATAAAGAACACTGAAGCTTTCTTT.

V gene TRBV5-5 combines with J gene TRBJ2-7; perhaps TRBD2 as D (6 bases). The germline V gene has CDR1 SGHKS and CDR2 YYEKEE (reference sequence). V was trimmed by 3 bases and J by 7 bases, leaving 23 bases between them. CDR3 length equals 16 residues. The chain's CDR3 is CASSSPLAGPAGEQYF. DNA for the CDR3: TGTGCCAGCAGCTCCCCCCTCGCAGGGCCGGCGGGGGAGCAGTACTTC.

The chain carries TRBV10-3 and TRBJ1-6; a weak D match, TRBD1 (6 bases). V shed 7 bases and J shed 5 bases, with 12 bases lying between them. The V gene's germline CDR1 is ENHRY and CDR2 SYGVKD. The CDR3 extends over 14 amino acids. CDR3 nucleotides: TGTGCCATCACGGCAGGGGACAATAATTCACCCCTCCACTTT. Its protein is CAITAGDNNSPLHF.

CDR3 bases: TGTGCCATCAGTGAGTCGCCAGGGTCTGGAAACACCATATATTTT. It yields the protein CAISESPGSGNTIYF. This chain joins TRBV10-3 and TRBJ1-3, with D perhaps TRBD1 (5 bases). Trimming cost V 0 bases and J 1 base, with 7 bases left between them. Germline loops: CDR1 ENHRY, CDR2 SYGVKD. The CDR3 consists of 15 residues.

The sample holds one count of this clone. The chain joins TRBV2 to TRBJ2-3, with 14 bases aligning to TRBD2. This CDR3 region has 18 residues. V lost 8 bases, J lost 3 bases, and 13 bases stayed unmatched. Germline V gives CDR1 SNHLY, CDR2 FYNNEI. Written as DNA, the CDR3 is TGTGCCAGCGAGGGACTAGCGGGAGTAGATATGGGGACAGATACGCAGTATTTT. Its translation: CASEGLAGVDMGTDTQYF.

A word on this clone: The same CDR3 also results from other DNA sequences found in this sample. The genes are TRBV5-1 and TRBJ2-5, with 7 bases aligning to TRBD2. V was pared by 0 bases and J by 2 bases, with 4 bases of the junction left unmatched. Germline loops: CDR1 SGHRS, CDR2 YFSETQ. There are 15 residues in the CDR3. The CDR3 reads CASSLGSSGQETQYF. DNA for the CDR3: TGCGCCAGCAGCTTGGGGTCTAGCGGACAAGAGACCCAGTACTTC.